What follows are 5 T cell receptor beta chains derived from one specimen sequenced in a study of regulatory T cells in long-lasting Graves disease. The time point denotes: persistent/refractory GD, antithyroid drugs over 5 years with positive TRAb. From PBMCs, RNA was extracted and then used to make the TCR library. According to the study, TCR beta libraries were built with iRepertoire HTBI primers and CDR3-region Arm-PCR. MiXCR, applied by TCRdb to the multiplex PCR reads, yields one record per CDR3 protein. The sample shows approximately 380,000 distinct CDR3 sequences, 20% of them seen only once. Sequencing was performed on peripheral blood mononuclear cells (PBMCs), taken when the disease was refractory, from a patient treated with antithyroid drugs. Source of these receptors: a female donor with Graves disease.

In this sample, this clonotype turned up a few times. The V gene is TRBV27, the J gene TRBJ2-7; no clear D gene. This CDR3 is 13 amino acids long. Germline V lookup: CDR1 MNHEY, CDR2 SMNVEV (reference sequence). Trimming shortened V by 6 bases and J by 2 bases, and 11 bases separated the two germline ends. CDR3 in DNA: TGTGCCAGCAGCGAAGGGTTTCCCTACGAGCAGTACTTC. It specifies CASSEGFPYEQYF.

This clonotype was seen repeatedly, ten times or more. V usage is TRBV7-2 and J usage is TRBJ2-5; D is unresolved. Looked up from germline, CDR1 is SGHTA and CDR2 is FQGNSA. V gave up 3 bases and J gave up 1 base, with 9 bases separating them. The CDR3 contains 14 residues. The CDR3: CASSFGPSQETQYF. Written as DNA, the CDR3 is TGTGCCAGCAGCTTTGGTCCATCCCAAGAGACCCAGTACTTC.

This chain joins TRBV7-9 and TRBJ1-1, with 9 bases matching TRBD1. Per the germline V gene, CDR1 is SEHNR and CDR2 is FQNEAQ (reference sequence). V was clipped by 5 bases and J by 0 bases; unmatched bases: 7. CDR3 length: 16 residues. The CDR3 DNA reads as TGTGCCAGCAGCCCCCGGACAGGGGACCTGAACACTGAAGCTTTCTTT. Translating it yields CASSPRTGDLNTEAFF.

The chain carries TRBV6-1 and TRBJ1-6; 7 bases are a match to TRBD1. V was clipped by 0 bases and J by 5 bases; unmatched bases: 13. In germline, CDR1 is MNHNS, CDR2 SASEGT. The CDR3 is 19 amino acids. The DNA for the CDR3 is TGTGCCAGCAGTGAAGCGCTGAGTGGTGGGACAGCGAATAATTCACCCCTCCACTTT. This sequence encodes CASSEALSGGTANNSPLHF.

This clonotype was picked up many times. The chain couples TRBV29-1 to TRBJ2-5; D might be TRBD2 (6 bases). The germline V gene encodes CDR1 SQVTM and CDR2 ANQGSEA. V shed 2 bases and J shed 4 bases, with 8 bases lying between them. The CDR3 is made up of 12 amino acids. The CDR3 sequence is CSVEPGGETQYF. CDR3 in DNA: TGCAGCGTTGAACCCGGGGGAGAGACCCAGTACTTC.